The sequence of this TCR beta chain was determined in a study of neurological immune-mediated disorders. TCRdb analysed the 5' RACE reads with MiXCR anew, one entry per CDR3 protein. The top ten clones hold approximately 5% of a sample with 84,000 or so distinct CDR3 sequences, about 12% of them seen once. Time point noted: longitudinal time-point 2. This clonotype showed up many times. CDR3 length: 14 residues. Germline V gene data show CDR1 as SEHNR and CDR2 as FQNEAQ (reference sequence). Trimming removed 2 bases from V and 9 bases from J, with 15 bases in between. Sequencing was done on a sample of PBMCs. The sequence came from a female donor with HTLV-1-associated myelopathy (HAM/TSP). This chain connects TRBV7-9 to TRBJ2-3; TRBD2 might be the D (5 bases). This chain's CDR3 is CASSLQGGGGTQYF. The CDR3 nucleotides are TGTGCCAGCAGCTTACAAGGAGGAGGTGGGACGCAGTATTTT.